The 12 T cell receptor beta chains below come from one sample, sequenced in a study of CD8 T cells in ankylosing spondylitis. MiXCR, run by TCRdb on the 5' RACE reads, gives a single entry per CDR3 protein. The repertoire holds roughly 180,000 distinct CDR3 sequences, with roughly 11% as singletons. Sequencing input: blood, either unsorted or a sorted T cell fraction (not recorded which). These receptors were collected from a male donor with ankylosing spondylitis or in good health (not recorded which).

This rearrangement joins TRBV20-1 to TRBJ2-5; the match to TRBD2 covers 10 bases. The CDR3 is 16 amino acids. The V gene end was trimmed by 4 bases and the J gene end by 2 bases; junction bases not matched to a gene: 10. CDR1 is DFQATT and CDR2 is SNEGSKA in the germline V gene (reference sequence). CDR3 protein: CSANTAGGRMQETQYF. CDR3 nucleotides: TGCAGTGCTAATACAGCGGGAGGGCGGATGCAAGAGACCCAGTACTTC.

This clonotype appeared many times. This chain joins TRBV29-1 and TRBJ1-6; D remains ambiguous. CDR1 and CDR2 (germline): SQVTM, ANQGSEA. The CDR3 sequence is 12 residues long. The V end lost 4 bases, the J end lost 7 bases, and 8 bases lay between the germline ends. CDR3 region: CSVGTGNSPLHF. Here the CDR3 DNA reads TGCAGCGTTGGGACCGGCAATTCACCCCTCCACTTT.

This sequence joins TRBV19 and TRBJ2-4; possibly TRBD2 for D (5 bases). The CDR3 contains 15 residues. The V end was cut by 1 base, the J end by 7 bases, with 14 bases between. Germline CDR1 reads LNHDA; CDR2 reads SQIVND (reference sequence). The CDR3 DNA reads as TGTGCCAGTAGTATAGGGGCCGGACCGGGGAACATTCAGTACTTC. Encoded protein: CASSIGAGPGNIQYF. Combining the CDR3 with reference TRBV19 and TRBJ2-4 gives the whole variable domain DGGITQSPKYLFRKEGQNVTLSCEQNLNHDAMYWYRQDPGQGLRLIYYSQIVNDFQKGDIAEGYSVSREKKESFPLTVTSAQKNPTAFYLCASSIGAGPGNIQYFGAGTRLSVL.

In this sample, this clonotype turned up a few times. The rearrangement links TRBV20-1 to TRBJ2-1, with TRBD2 matching 8 bases. V lost 6 bases to trimming and J lost 8 bases; unmatched junction nucleotides: 12. CDR3 length equals 14 residues. CDR1 and CDR2 (germline): DFQATT, SNEGSKA (reference sequence). This chain's CDR3 is CSAELAVAGDEQFF. CDR3 nucleotides: TGCAGTGCCGAACTAGCGGTAGCCGGGGATGAGCAGTTCTTC.

The chain couples TRBV5-6 to TRBJ2-7; TRBD2 might be the D (5 bases). CDR1 and CDR2 (germline): SGHDT, YYEEEE. V dropped 1 base and J dropped 7 bases, with 18 bases sitting between them. The length of the CDR3 is 15 residues. The CDR3 bases are TGTGCCAGCAGCTTGCATTCCGGGGTCTTCGGGGAGCAGTACTTC. It is translated as CASSLHSGVFGEQYF.

The chain joins TRBV6-4 to TRBJ2-7, with D uncertain. The germline V gene has CDR1 MRHNA and CDR2 SNTAGT. V shed 2 bases and J shed 2 bases, with 10 bases lying between them. The length of the CDR3 is 14 residues. CDR3 region: CASSDGDETYEQYF. CDR3 DNA sequence: TGTGCCAGCAGTGACGGTGATGAAACCTACGAGCAGTACTTC.

At least ten counts were recorded for this clonotype. The chain links TRBV6-1 to TRBJ1-1; D gene unclear. This CDR3 region has 15 residues. Trimming stripped 5 bases from V and 1 base from J, with 14 bases between. The germline V gene has CDR1 MNHNS and CDR2 SASEGT. This CDR3 reads CASSPGGFSNTEAFF. CDR3 sequence (DNA): TGTGCCAGCAGTCCGGGAGGGTTCTCGAACACTGAAGCTTTCTTT.

This sequence joins TRBV27 and TRBJ2-2; 7 positions agree with TRBD1. Germline CDR1 and CDR2: MNHEY and SMNVEV (reference sequence). The CDR3 extends over 16 amino acids. Germline trimming cut 7 bases from V and 5 bases from J; bases unmatched to any gene: 13. The CDR3 DNA is TGTGCCAGCAATAGACGAGGGGGCGTATTGACCGGGGAGCTGTTTTTT. This gives the protein CASNRRGGVLTGELFF.

This clonotype was recorded at least ten times. V and J are TRBV20-1 and TRBJ1-5; 9 bases are shared with TRBD1. The CDR3 is 16 amino acids. Germline values: CDR1 DFQATT, CDR2 SNEGSKA (reference sequence). J lost 3 bases, V lost 1 base, and 7 bases had no gene match. The CDR3 DNA reads TGCAGTGCTAGAGCCTCGACAGGGGGGGACAATCAGCCCCAGCATTTT. Its protein product is CSARASTGGDNQPQHF.

This clonotype was seen repeatedly, ten times or more. CDR3 DNA: TGTGCCAGCACTAGCGGGATTAATGAGCAGTTCTTC. This sequence encodes CASTSGINEQFF. V is TRBV3-1 and J is TRBJ2-1, with 9 positions matching TRBD2. This CDR3 comprises 12 residues. From germline, CDR1 is LGHDT and CDR2 YNNKEL (reference sequence). V shed 7 bases, J shed 7 bases, and the junction held 2 bases outside the gene matches.

This clonotype was detected ten times or more. The chain links TRBV15 to TRBJ1-1, with 11 bases that match TRBD1. With V trimmed by 1 base and J by 4 bases, 5 bases remained unmatched. The germline V gene encodes CDR1 LNHNV and CDR2 YYDKDF (reference sequence). The CDR3 spans 16 residues. The CDR3 protein is CATSRVSGTGGTEAFF. DNA of the CDR3: TGTGCCACCAGCAGAGTCAGTGGGACAGGGGGCACTGAAGCTTTCTTT.

The CDR3 reads CSARQNGYTF. The CDR3 DNA sequence: TGCAGTGCTAGACAGAATGGCTACACCTTC. The rearrangement uses TRBV20-1 and TRBJ1-2; D is unclear. V shed 2 bases and J shed 6 bases, with 4 bases lying between them. CDR1 is DFQATT and CDR2 is SNEGSKA in the germline V gene (reference sequence). The CDR3 consists of 10 residues.